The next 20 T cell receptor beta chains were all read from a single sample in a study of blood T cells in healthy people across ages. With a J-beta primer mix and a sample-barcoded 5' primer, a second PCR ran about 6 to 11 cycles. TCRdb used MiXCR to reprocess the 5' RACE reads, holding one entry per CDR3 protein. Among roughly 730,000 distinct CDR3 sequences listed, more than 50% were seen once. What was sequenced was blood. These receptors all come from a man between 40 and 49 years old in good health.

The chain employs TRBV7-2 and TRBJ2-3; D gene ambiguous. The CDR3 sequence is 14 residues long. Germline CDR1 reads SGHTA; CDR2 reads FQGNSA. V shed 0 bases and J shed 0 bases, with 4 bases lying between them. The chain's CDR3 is CASSLASSTDTQYF. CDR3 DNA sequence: TGTGCCAGCAGCTTAGCGAGTAGCACAGATACGCAGTATTTT.

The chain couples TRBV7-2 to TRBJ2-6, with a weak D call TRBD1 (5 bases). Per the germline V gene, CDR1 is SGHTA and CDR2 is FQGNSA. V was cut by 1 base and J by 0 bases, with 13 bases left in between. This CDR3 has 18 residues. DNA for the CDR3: TGTGCCAGCAGCTTAGGCCCTCCGACAGTCTCTGGGGCCAACGTCCTGACTTTC. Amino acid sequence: CASSLGPPTVSGANVLTF. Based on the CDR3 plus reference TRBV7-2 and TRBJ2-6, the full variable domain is GAGVSQSPSNKVTEKGKDVELRCDPISGHTALYWYRQSLGQGLEFLIYFQGNSAPDKSGLPSDRFSAERTGGSVSTLTIQRTQQEDSAVYLCASSLGPPTVSGANVLTFGAGSRLTVL.

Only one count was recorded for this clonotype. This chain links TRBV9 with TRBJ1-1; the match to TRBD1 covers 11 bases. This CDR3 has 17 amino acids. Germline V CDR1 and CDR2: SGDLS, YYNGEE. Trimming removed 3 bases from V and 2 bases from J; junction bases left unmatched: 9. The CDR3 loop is CASSARTGGAKNTEAFF. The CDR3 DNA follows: TGTGCCAGCAGCGCTAGGACAGGGGGCGCGAAAAACACTGAAGCTTTCTTT.

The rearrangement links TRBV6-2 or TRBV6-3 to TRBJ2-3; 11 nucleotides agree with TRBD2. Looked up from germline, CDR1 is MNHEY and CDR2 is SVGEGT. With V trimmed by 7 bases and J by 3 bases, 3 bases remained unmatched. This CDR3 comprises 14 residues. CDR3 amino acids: CASNLAGGTDTQYF. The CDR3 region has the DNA TGTGCCAGCAATCTAGCGGGAGGAACAGATACGCAGTATTTT.

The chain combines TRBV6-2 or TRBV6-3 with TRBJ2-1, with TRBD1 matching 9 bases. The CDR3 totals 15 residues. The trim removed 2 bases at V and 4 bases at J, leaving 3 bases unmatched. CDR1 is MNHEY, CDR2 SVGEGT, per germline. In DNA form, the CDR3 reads TGTGCCAGCAGTTACGGGGACAGGGATTACAATGAGCAGTTCTTC. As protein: CASSYGDRDYNEQFF.

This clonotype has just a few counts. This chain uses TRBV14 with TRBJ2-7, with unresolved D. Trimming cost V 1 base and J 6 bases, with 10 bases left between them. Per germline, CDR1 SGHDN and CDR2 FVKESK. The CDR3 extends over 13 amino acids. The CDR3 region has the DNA TGTGCCAGCAGCCAAGTTCACGGAAGCGAGCAGTACTTC. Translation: CASSQVHGSEQYF.

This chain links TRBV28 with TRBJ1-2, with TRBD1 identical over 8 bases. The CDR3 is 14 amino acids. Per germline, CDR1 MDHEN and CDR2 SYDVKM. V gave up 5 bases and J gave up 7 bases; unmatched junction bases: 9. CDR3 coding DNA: TGTGCCAGCAGTCCATACAGGGGGTCGGTTGGCTACACCTTC. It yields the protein CASSPYRGSVGYTF.

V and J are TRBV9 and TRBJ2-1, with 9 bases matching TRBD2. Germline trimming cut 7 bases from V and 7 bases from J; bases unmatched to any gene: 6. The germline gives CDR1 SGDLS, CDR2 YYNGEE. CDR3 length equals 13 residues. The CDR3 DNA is TGTGCCAGCGCGGCGGGAGGGTTGAATGAGCAGTTCTTC. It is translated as CASAAGGLNEQFF.

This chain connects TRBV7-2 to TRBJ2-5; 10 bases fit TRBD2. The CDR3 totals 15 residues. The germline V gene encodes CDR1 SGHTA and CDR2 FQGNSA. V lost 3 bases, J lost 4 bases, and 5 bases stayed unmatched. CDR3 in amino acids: CASSFFVAGGETQYF. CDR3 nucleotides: TGTGCCAGCAGCTTCTTCGTAGCGGGAGGAGAGACCCAGTACTTC.

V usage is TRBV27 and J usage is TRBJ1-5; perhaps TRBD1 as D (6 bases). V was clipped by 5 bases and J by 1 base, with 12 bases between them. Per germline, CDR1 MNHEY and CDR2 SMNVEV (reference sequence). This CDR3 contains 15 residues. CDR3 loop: CASSARGTSNQPQHF. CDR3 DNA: TGTGCCAGCAGTGCCAGGGGAACCAGCAATCAGCCCCAGCATTTT.

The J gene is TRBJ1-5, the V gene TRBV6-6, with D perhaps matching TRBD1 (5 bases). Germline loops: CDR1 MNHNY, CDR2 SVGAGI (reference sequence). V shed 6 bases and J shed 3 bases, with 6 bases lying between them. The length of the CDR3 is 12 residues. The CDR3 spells CASSRANQPQHF. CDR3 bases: TGTGCCAGCAGCAGGGCCAATCAGCCCCAGCATTTT.

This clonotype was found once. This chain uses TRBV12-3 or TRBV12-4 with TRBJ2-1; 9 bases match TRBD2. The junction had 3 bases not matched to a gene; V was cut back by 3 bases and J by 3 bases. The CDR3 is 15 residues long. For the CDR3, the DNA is TGTGCCAGCAGTTTCTCTAGCGGGGTCTACAATGAGCAGTTCTTC. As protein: CASSFSSGVYNEQFF.

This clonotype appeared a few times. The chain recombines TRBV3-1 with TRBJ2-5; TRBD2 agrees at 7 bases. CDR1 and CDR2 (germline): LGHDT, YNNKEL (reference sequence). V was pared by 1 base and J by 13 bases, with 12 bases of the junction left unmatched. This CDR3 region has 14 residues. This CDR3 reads CASSQVAGVETRYF. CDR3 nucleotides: TGTGCCAGCAGCCAAGTTGCGGGGGTGGAGACTCGGTACTTC.

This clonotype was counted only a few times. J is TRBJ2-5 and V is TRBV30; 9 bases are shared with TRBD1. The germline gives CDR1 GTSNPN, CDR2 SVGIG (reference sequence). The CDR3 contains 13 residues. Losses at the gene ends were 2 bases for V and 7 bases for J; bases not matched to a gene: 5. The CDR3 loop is CAWSYRGLGTQYF. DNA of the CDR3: TGTGCCTGGAGTTACAGGGGGCTGGGGACCCAGTACTTC.

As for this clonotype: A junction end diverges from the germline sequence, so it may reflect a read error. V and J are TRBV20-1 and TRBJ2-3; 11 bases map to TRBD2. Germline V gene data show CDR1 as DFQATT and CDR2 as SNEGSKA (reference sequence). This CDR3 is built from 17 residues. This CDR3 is CSATRLAGRTSTDAQYF. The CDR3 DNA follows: TGCAGTGCTACCAGACTAGCGGGAAGGACTAGCACAGATGCGCAGTATTTT.

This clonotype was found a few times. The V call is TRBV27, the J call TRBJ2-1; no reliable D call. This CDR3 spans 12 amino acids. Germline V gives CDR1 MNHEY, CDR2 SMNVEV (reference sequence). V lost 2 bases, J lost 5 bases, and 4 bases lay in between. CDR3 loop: CASSLRNNEQFF. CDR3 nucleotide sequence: TGTGCCAGCAGTTTACGGAACAATGAGCAGTTCTTC.

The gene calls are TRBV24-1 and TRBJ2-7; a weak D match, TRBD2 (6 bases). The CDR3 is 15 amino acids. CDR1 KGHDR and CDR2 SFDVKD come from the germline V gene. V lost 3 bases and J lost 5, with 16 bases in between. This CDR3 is CATSDPGEAVNEQYF. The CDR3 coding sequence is TGTGCCACCAGTGATCCGGGGGAGGCCGTCAACGAGCAGTACTTC.

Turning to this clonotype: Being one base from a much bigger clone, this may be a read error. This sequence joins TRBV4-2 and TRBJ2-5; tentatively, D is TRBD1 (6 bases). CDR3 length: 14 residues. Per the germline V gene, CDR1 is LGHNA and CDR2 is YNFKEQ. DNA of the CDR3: TGTGCCAGCGGCCAACGGACAGATCAAGAGACCCAGTACTTC. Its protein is CASGQRTDQETQYF.

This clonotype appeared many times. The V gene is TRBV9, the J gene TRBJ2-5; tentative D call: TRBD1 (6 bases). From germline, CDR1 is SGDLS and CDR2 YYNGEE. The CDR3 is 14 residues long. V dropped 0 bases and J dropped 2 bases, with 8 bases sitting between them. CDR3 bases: TGTGCCAGCAGCGTAGGTACAGGGCAAGAGACCCAGTACTTC. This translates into CASSVGTGQETQYF. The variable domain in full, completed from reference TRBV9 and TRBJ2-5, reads DSGVTQTPKHLITATGQRVTLRCSPRSGDLSVYWYQQSLDQGLQFLIQYYNGEERAKGNILERFSAQQFPDLHSELNLSSLELGDSALYFCASSVGTGQETQYFGPGTRLLVL.

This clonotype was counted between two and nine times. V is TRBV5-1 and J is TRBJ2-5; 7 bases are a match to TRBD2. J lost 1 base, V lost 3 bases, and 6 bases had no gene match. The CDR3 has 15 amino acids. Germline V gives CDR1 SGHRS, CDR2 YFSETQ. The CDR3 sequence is CASSSMRGTQETQYF. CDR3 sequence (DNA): TGCGCCAGCAGCTCGATGCGGGGGACCCAAGAGACCCAGTACTTC.